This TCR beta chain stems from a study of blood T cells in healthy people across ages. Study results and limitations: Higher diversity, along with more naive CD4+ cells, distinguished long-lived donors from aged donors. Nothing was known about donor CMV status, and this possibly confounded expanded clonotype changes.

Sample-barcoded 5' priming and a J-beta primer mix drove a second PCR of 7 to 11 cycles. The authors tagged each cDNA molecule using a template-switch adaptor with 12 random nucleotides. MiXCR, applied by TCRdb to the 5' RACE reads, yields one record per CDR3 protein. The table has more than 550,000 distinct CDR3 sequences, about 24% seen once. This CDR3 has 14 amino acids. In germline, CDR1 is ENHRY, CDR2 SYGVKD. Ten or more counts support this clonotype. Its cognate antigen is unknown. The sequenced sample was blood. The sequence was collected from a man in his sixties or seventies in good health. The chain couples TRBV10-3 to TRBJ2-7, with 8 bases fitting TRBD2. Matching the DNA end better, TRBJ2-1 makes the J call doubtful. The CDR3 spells CAISPGLVPVEQFF. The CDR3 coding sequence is TGTGCCATCAGCCCGGGACTAGTACCTGTTGAGCAGTTCTTC.